This T cell receptor (beta chain) comes out of a study of blood T cell repertoires in COVID-19 (dated by TCRdb to about 2020). For context, the study as a whole: The collaborator samples originated in the United States, Italy and Spain and spanned the acute and convalescent phases of COVID-19. The dataset comprised deeply sampled blood TCRbeta repertoires from subjects exposed to, actively infected with, or recovered from COVID-19. HLA class I and class II types, where available, came from metadata supplied by the sample provider rather than from assay-based typing. A de-identified subject ID, COVID-19 status, age in years and sex were almost always included in the sample metadata. The samples were drawn from the first 160 participants of the ongoing ImmuneRACE study and from roughly 1,300 subjects provided by 6 global collaborators. The material from the prospective study consisted of cDNA or gDNA derived from T cells, B-cell-depleted T cells, or PBMCs. The repertoires were made available in a free public database intended to serve as a resource for research on the immune response to SARS-CoV-2. The paper as a whole reports these results and caveats: The amount of clinical and demographic metadata varied by source and participant and was provided uncurated.

Trimming costs V 4 bases and J 3 bases, and their ends lie 6 bases apart. Measured from the cysteine to the phenylalanine, the CDR3 is 12 residues long. The sequence is cut down to CDR3 DNA, 36 bases in frame from base 1. CDR1 and CDR2, looked up from the germline V gene, are KGHDR and SFDVKD. In the prospective study, participants were about 18 to 90 years old, resided in about two dozen geographic areas of the United States, and were enrolled through a virtual design. In the prospective study, participants were assigned to cohorts based on the clinical history participants reported in a screening survey and a study questionnaire. Exposed participants had been in contact, within 2 weeks of entering the study, with a person who had a PCR-confirmed or clinician-diagnosed case of COVID-19. Each participant in the prospective study had whole blood, serum and a nasopharyngeal or oropharyngeal swab collected by mobile phlebotomists. Participants in the prospective study had the option to provide additional blood draws and questionnaires over an approximately 2-month period. Blood samples from the prospective study were shipped frozen or at room temperature prior to DNA extraction.

As for this clone: Its antigen is not yet known. Per-base qualities were not stored, and no clone one base away is much larger.

TCRbeta CDR3 regions were amplified from genomic DNA using the immunoSEQ Assay, a bias-controlled multiplex PCR. Per the original workflow: The number of nucleated cells in each sample was estimated by amplification of reference gene primers within the assay. To quantify the absolute abundance of each unique TCRbeta CDR3 rearrangement, sequence reads were collapsed and filtered. Productive Simpson clonality was computed per sample as the square root of Simpson's diversity index over productive rearrangements. The clones in this table, taken by TCRdb from immuneACCESS, are in-frame only. Not every clone is retained; where verified, under half of the shortfall comes from an unresolved V gene, and the cause of the rest is unknown. The V and J calls and clone size come from that table; D and trimming were worked out from the DNA. Counted in this sample were fewer than 250,000 clones; just under 90% of them appeared once. The ten largest make up 0.85% to 0.9% of the sample.

Material for sequencing was PBMCs or T cells enriched from blood (not recorded which). The V and J segments used are TRBV24-1 and TRBJ2-7; TRBD1 is possibly the D segment (6 matching bases). This receptor was identified in a middle-aged man who had been exposed to COVID-19. The CDR3 region has the sequence CATSEDSYEQYF. DNA sequence: TGTGCCACCAGTGAGGACAGCTACGAGCAGTACTTC.